This T cell receptor (beta chain) is drawn from a study of blood T cell repertoires in COVID-19. Study as a whole: The United States, Italy and Spain were the sources of the acute and convalescent COVID-19 samples. T cells, B-cell-depleted T cells, or PBMCs supplied cDNA or gDNA.

This clone has more than one count but fewer than ten. In the source study's methods: Reference gene primer amplification in the assay estimated nucleated cell counts. Some clones are missing from TCRdb's copy, which holds only in-frame ones; the method was immunoSEQ multiplex PCR. V and J calls and clone size are copied from that table; D and trimming were computed from the DNA. The table lists about 41,000 clones, 65% to 85% of them singletons. The CDR3 has 12 amino acids. The germline V gene has CDR1 SEHNR and CDR2 FQNEAQ (reference sequence). V lost 3 bases, J lost 5 bases, and 7 bases lay in between.

The sample consisted of peripheral blood. The chain is built from TRBV7-9 and TRBJ1-2; no definite D call. This clonotype was obtained from a woman at least 80 years old with active or convalescent COVID-19. DNA for the CDR3: TGTGCCAGCAGCTTGTTAGCGTATGGCTACACCTTC. Translation: CASSLLAYGYTF.